Listed below are T cell receptor beta chains from one sample, sequenced in a study of T cell changes during pregnancy in multiple sclerosis. Repertoires were generated with immunoSEQ multiplex PCR, while TCRdb's copy carries only in-frame clones and drops some. The sample carries tens of thousands of clones, around 92% recorded once. This specimen consisted of peripheral blood, obtained in the first trimester of pregnancy. The origin of the receptors is a female donor in good health, enrolled as a control in a pregnancy study. The CDR3 runs from the conserved cysteine through the conserved F or W. The D gene is left open where the match is weak. Only some rows state a clone size, as once, few, many or a class for expanded clones.

J | V | D | length | size | DNA | CDR3
TRBJ1-6 | TRBV6-1 | - | 15 | once | TGTGCCAGCAGTGAGCTGGTCCGGTATAATTCACCCCTCCACTTT | CASSELVRYNSPLHF
TRBJ2-1 | TRBV28 | - | 12 | - | TGTGCCAGCAGTTTACTAGTCAATGAGCAGTTCTTC | CASSLLVNEQFF
TRBJ2-1 | TRBV4-2 | TRBD2 | 16 | - | TGTGCCAGCAGCCAAGATCCCGGGGGGGGCCGCAGTGAGCAGTTCTTC | CASSQDPGGGRSEQFF
TRBJ1-2 | TRBV25-1 | TRBD1 | 15 | - | TGTGCCAGCAGTAGCCCGGACAGGGACGATTTGAGCTACACCTTC | CASSSPDRDDLSYTF
TRBJ2-3 | TRBV9 | - | 14 | - | TGTGCCAGCAGCGTAGCTAGGGGCGCAGATACGCAGTATTTT | CASSVARGADTQYF
TRBJ2-1 | TRBV5-1 | TRBD2 | 12 | once | TGCGCCAGCAGCTGGGGGGGCAATGAGCAGTTCTTC | CASSWGGNEQFF
TRBJ2-5 | TRBV6-1 | TRBD2 | 14 | - | TGTGCCAGCAGGGCCCCGGGGGGGGCGCAGACCCAGTACTTC | CASRAPGGAQTQYF
TRBJ1-5 | TRBV30 | TRBD1 | 15 | - | TGTGCCTTGACAGGGGGCAAGTATAGCAATCAGCCCCAGCATTTT | CALTGGKYSNQPQHF
TRBJ2-2 | TRBV7-7 | - | 15 | - | TGTGCCAGCAGCCAGACTCTCACGAACACCGGGGAGCTGTTTTTT | CASSQTLTNTGELFF
TRBJ2-2 | TRBV6-6 | - | 14 | - | TGTGCCAGCCTACCATTACAGGGTTCCGGGGAGCTGTTTTTT | CASLPLQGSGELFF
TRBJ1-2 | TRBV4-3 | TRBD1 | 17 | - | TGCGCCAGCAGCCAAGCTTTCGGCGATGGGACAGCCTATGGCTACACCTTC | CASSQAFGDGTAYGYTF
TRBJ1-4 | TRBV19 | - | 14 | - | TGTGCCAGTAGCCCCCGGACAGTTAATGAAAAACTGTTTTTT | CASSPRTVNEKLFF
TRBJ1-2 | TRBV28 | - | 17 | - | TGTGCCAGCAGTTCATCCAGTCGGCGGGGAGCTAACTATGGCTACACCTTC | CASSSSSRRGANYGYTF
TRBJ2-1 | TRBV5-1 | TRBD1 | 14 | - | TGCGCCAGCGGACTTGTCCAGGGGGCGGGTGAGCAGTTCTTC | CASGLVQGAGEQFF
TRBJ1-2 | TRBV28 | - | 16 | few | TGTGCCAGCAGTTTATTAGGAGGGCGGATTAACTATGGCTACACCTTC | CASSLLGGRINYGYTF
TRBJ1-2 | TRBV7-2 | TRBD1 | 13 | - | TGTGCCAGCAGGTACTCAGGGGGAAATGGCTACACCTTC | CASRYSGGNGYTF